These 5 T cell receptor beta chains were sequenced from one sample in a study of T-cell reconstitution after alpha-beta-depleted transplantation in children (dated by TCRdb to 2016 to 2017). The library relied on PCR. Sequencer: Illumina HiSeq 2500. To normalize quantification of the TCRbeta repertoire, the TCR libraries were built with molecular barcoding that relied on unique molecular identifiers. TCRdb's own reprocessing of the public reads used fastp at Q25 and MiXCR and kept productive beta chains. Records with the same CDR3 protein are collapsed into one entry carrying the most frequent genes and DNA. The sample profile shows more than 400,000 distinct CDR3 sequences; over 10% of them were found once. Of the sample, about 15% is held by the ten largest clones. This specimen's treatment or condition label, per the study, means: allogeneic hematopoietic cell transplantation with graft depleted of TCRalphabeta T cells and CD19 B cells.

The sample was PBMCs, mostly from graft donor cells, taken 180 days after TCRalphabeta/CD19-depleted stem cell transplant. These receptors were taken from a female patient aged 2 to 10 who had a stem cell transplant for aplastic anemia, so the T cells may come from the graft donor.

Only a few counts were recorded for this clonotype. This chain connects TRBV24-1 to TRBJ2-1, with 11 bases fitting TRBD2. The V gene's germline CDR1 is KGHDR and CDR2 SFDVKD. The CDR3 extends over 20 amino acids. Germline trimming cut 5 bases from V and 0 bases from J; bases unmatched to any gene: 14. CDR3 amino acids: CATSVPGQGTSGSSYNEQFF. The CDR3 region has the DNA TGTGCCACCAGTGTTCCGGGACAGGGTACTAGCGGGAGCTCCTACAATGAGCAGTTCTTC.

At least ten counts were recorded for this clonotype. The chain couples TRBV20-1 to TRBJ2-1; D remains ambiguous. This CDR3 is built from 13 residues. With 3 bases removed from V and 2 bases from J, the gap between germline ends came to 8 bases. Germline V lookup: CDR1 DFQATT, CDR2 SNEGSKA (reference sequence). The CDR3 spells CSASGPAYNEQFF. DNA for the CDR3: TGCAGTGCTAGCGGGCCCGCCTACAATGAGCAGTTCTTC.

There are a few counts of this clonotype. The gene calls are TRBV6-2 or TRBV6-3 and TRBJ2-2; TRBD1 matches 7 bases. CDR3 length equals 15 residues. Germline CDR1 MNHEY, CDR2 SVGEGT. Losses at the gene ends were 2 bases for V and 0 bases for J; bases not matched to a gene: 0. For the CDR3, the DNA is TGTGCCAGCAGTTACGACAGGGCGAACACCGGGGAGCTGTTTTTT. Amino acids: CASSYDRANTGELFF.

This clonotype was seen a few times. This sequence joins TRBV12-3 or TRBV12-4 and TRBJ1-5, with D perhaps TRBD1 (5 bases). This CDR3 comprises 15 residues. V lost 7 bases and J 5 bases, leaving 18 bases between the germline ends. The CDR3 protein is CASTHSGLLDQPQHF. CDR3 DNA: TGTGCCAGCACTCATTCAGGGCTCTTGGATCAGCCCCAGCATTTT.

This clonotype occurred many times. The rearrangement links TRBV5-1 to TRBJ2-2; D is ambiguous. This CDR3 has 13 amino acids. V was shortened by 0 bases and J by 3 bases, with 3 bases between the two germline ends. Germline V gene data show CDR1 as SGHRS and CDR2 as YFSETQ. The CDR3 protein is CASSLGDTGELFF. The CDR3 DNA is TGCGCCAGCAGCTTGGGGGACACCGGGGAGCTGTTTTTT.